The 23 T cell receptor beta chains given below trace back to one sample, sequenced in a study of cytomegalovirus exposure and HLA in healthy donors. Use of 60 Vbeta and 13 Jbeta primers characterized the PCR. Data came from immunoSEQ multiplex PCR; TCRdb stores just in-frame clones and leaves some out. The table has around 200,000 clones, approximately 67% seen once. Sequencing was carried out using PBMCs. The receptor set was obtained from a man aged 35 to 55 in good health and CMV-seronegative.

The chain has TRBV27 and TRBJ2-1, with D possibly TRBD2 on 6 matching bases. Germline V gene sequence: CDR1 MNHEY, CDR2 SMNVEV (reference sequence). The CDR3 runs 16 residues. Trimming cost V 2 bases and J 8 bases, with 19 bases left between them. CDR3 in amino acids: CASSLIGGGLRDEQFF. In DNA, the CDR3 is TGTGCCAGCAGTTTAATTGGAGGAGGGCTTAGGGATGAGCAGTTCTTC.

Only a few counts were recorded for this clone. The chain is built from TRBV19 and TRBJ2-3; 8 bases align to TRBD2. Germline lookup yields CDR1 LNHDA and CDR2 SQIVND (reference sequence). Germline trimming cut 5 bases from V and 5 bases from J; bases unmatched to any gene: 12. CDR3 length: 16 amino acids. CDR3 in DNA: TGTGCCAGTAGTCCGGGCTACGGGGGGGCGGGAGATACGCAGTATTTT. This codes for CASSPGYGGAGDTQYF. Supplemented by reference TRBV19 and TRBJ2-3, the full variable domain reads DGGITQSPKYLFRKEGQNVTLSCEQNLNHDAMYWYRQDPGQGLRLIYYSQIVNDFQKGDIAEGYSVSREKKESFPLTVTSAQKNPTAFYLCASSPGYGGAGDTQYFGPGTRLTVL.

V gene TRBV30 combines with J gene TRBJ2-5, with a tentative D call TRBD1 (6 bases). Trimming left V 3 bases short and J 3 bases short, with 17 bases between. In germline, CDR1 is GTSNPN, CDR2 SVGIG (reference sequence). The CDR3 loop spans 15 amino acids. CDR3 nucleotides: TGTGCCTGGAGCCCCCCCCGGGACAACAAAGAGACCCAGTACTTC. Translation: CAWSPPRDNKETQYF.

This clone was counted only a few times. V is TRBV27 and J is TRBJ2-1, with D possibly being TRBD1 (5 bases). CDR1 and CDR2 (germline): MNHEY, SMNVEV (reference sequence). CDR3 length: 17 amino acids. V lost 5 bases, J lost 5 bases, and 22 bases lay in between. The CDR3 sequence is CASSRYLEMGLNNEQFF. The DNA for the CDR3 is TGTGCCAGCAGTCGCTACCTCGAGATGGGGCTGAACAATGAGCAGTTCTTC.

V and J are TRBV19 and TRBJ2-3; no firm D call. Trimming left V 2 bases short and J 10 bases short, with 16 bases between. Germline V CDR1 and CDR2: LNHDA, SQIVND (reference sequence). This CDR3 is built from 14 residues. The CDR3, as DNA: TGTGCCAGTAGTATAACCGCCTCGAGCACCCCGCAGTATTTT. Residues: CASSITASSTPQYF.

About this clone itself: The sample contains more than one DNA sequence encoding this CDR3. This rearrangement joins TRBV7-2 to TRBJ2-7, with 7 bases fitting TRBD1. Germline V gene sequence: CDR1 SGHTA, CDR2 FQGNSA. V lost 1 base and J lost 3; bases outside the gene matches: 3. CDR3 length: 14 residues. CDR3 sequence reads: CASSLGQGNYEQYF. In DNA form, the CDR3 reads TGTGCCAGCAGCTTAGGACAGGGAAACTACGAGCAGTACTTC.

The genes are TRBV30 and TRBJ1-1; a possible D gene is TRBD1 (6 bases). In germline, CDR1 is GTSNPN, CDR2 SVGIG (reference sequence). This CDR3 contains 14 residues. Trimming removed 4 bases at V and 1 base at J, with 13 bases between. CDR3 DNA sequence: TGTGCCTGGACCAAAGGACAGCAGAACACTGAAGCTTTCTTT. It encodes CAWTKGQQNTEAFF.

The chain carries TRBV19 and TRBJ1-3, with 10 positions matching TRBD1. Per germline, CDR1 LNHDA and CDR2 SQIVND (reference sequence). The V segment lost 4 bases and the J segment 1 base; nucleotides outside the gene matches: 7. The CDR3 is made up of 17 amino acids. CDR3 nucleotides: TGTGCCAGTAGTACTAGACAGGGGGCCGGTTCTGGAAACACCATATATTTT. Protein: CASSTRQGAGSGNTIYF.

The chain combines TRBV19 with TRBJ1-2; D is unclear. The ends were cut back, 4 bases at V and 2 bases at J, with 14 bases in the middle. The CDR3 loop spans 15 amino acids. From germline, CDR1 is LNHDA and CDR2 SQIVND (reference sequence). The CDR3 loop reads CASSTSAGRNYGYTF. DNA of the CDR3: TGTGCCAGTAGTACGTCAGCAGGCCGGAACTATGGCTACACCTTC.

This clone came up a few times. J is TRBJ2-1 and V is TRBV28, with a tentative D call TRBD2 (5 bases). The germline CDR1 and CDR2 sequences are MDHEN and SYDVKM. This CDR3 is 16 amino acids long. Trimming stripped 5 bases from V and 1 base from J, with 15 bases between. This chain's CDR3 is CASSPTTAESYNEQFF. For the CDR3, the DNA is TGTGCCAGCAGTCCGACCACAGCGGAATCCTACAATGAGCAGTTCTTC.

To note about this clone: The same CDR3 can be traced to other DNA sequences in this sample. The CDR3 is CASSSGTGTYEQYF. The CDR3 DNA reads as TGTGCCAGCAGCTCTGGGACAGGCACCTACGAGCAGTACTTC. The chain uses TRBV7-6 and TRBJ2-7, with 8 bases aligning to TRBD1. Germline-derived CDR1 and CDR2 are SGHVS and FNYEAQ. This CDR3 comprises 14 residues. The junction had 4 bases not matched to a gene; V was cut back by 4 bases and J by 2 bases.

The chain's CDR3 is CAWVPPGNTEAFF. CDR3 nucleotide sequence: TGTGCCTGGGTCCCCCCAGGGAACACTGAAGCTTTCTTT. This sequence joins TRBV30 and TRBJ1-1; D is unclear. The ends were cut back, 5 bases at V and 1 base at J, with 11 bases in the middle. CDR3 length: 13 residues. Germline-derived CDR1 and CDR2 are GTSNPN and SVGIG (reference sequence).

The V and J genes are TRBV4-1 and TRBJ2-3, with a tentative D call TRBD1 (8 bases). The germline CDR1 and CDR2 sequences are MGHRA and YSYEKL. The CDR3 has 17 amino acids. V shed 1 base and J shed 0 bases, with 14 bases lying between them. The DNA of the CDR3 is TGCGCCAGCAGCCAAGCAGGGGGCGGGGGTAGCACAGATACGCAGTATTTT. This encodes CASSQAGGGGSTDTQYF.

This clone was counted a single time. The chain has TRBV5-1 and TRBJ2-3; 8 nucleotides agree with TRBD1. Germline loops: CDR1 SGHRS, CDR2 YFSETQ. This CDR3 contains 14 residues. V was pared by 2 bases and J by 5 bases, with 4 bases of the junction left unmatched. CDR3 in amino acids: CASSLQGEVDTQYF. The CDR3, as DNA: TGCGCCAGCAGCTTACAGGGGGAGGTAGATACGCAGTATTTT.

This chain joins TRBV5-5 and TRBJ1-4, with 8 bases identical to TRBD1. V lost 4 bases and J lost 8; bases outside the gene matches: 4. Germline CDR1 is SGHKS and CDR2 is YYEKEE (reference sequence). This CDR3 region has 13 residues. CDR3 amino acids: CASSPTGDEKLFF. CDR3 in DNA: TGTGCCAGCAGCCCGACAGGGGACGAAAAACTGTTTTTT. The variable domain in full, completed from reference TRBV5-5 and TRBJ1-4, reads DAGVTQSPTHLIKTRGQQVTLRCSPISGHKSVSWYQQVLGQGPQFIFQYYEKEERGRGNFPDRFSARQFPNYSSELNVNALLLGDSALYLCASSPTGDEKLFFGSGTQLSVL.

In this sample, this clone turned up a few times. V is TRBV30 and J is TRBJ2-2; TRBD2 matches at 11 bases. V gave up 4 bases and J gave up 13 bases; unmatched junction bases: 14. This CDR3 spans 15 amino acids. Germline assignment: CDR1 GTSNPN and CDR2 SVGIG (reference sequence). The CDR3 nucleotides read TGTGCCTGGAAACCGTCTAGCGGGGGGAAGAGCGGGCTGTTTTTT. Its protein is CAWKPSSGGKSGLFF.

The chain employs TRBV19 and TRBJ1-4; unclear D gene. The length of the CDR3 is 15 residues. V dropped 5 bases and J dropped 2 bases, with 12 bases sitting between them. Germline CDR1 and CDR2: LNHDA and SQIVND (reference sequence). The CDR3 loop is CASSSTPGTNEKLFF. CDR3 sequence (DNA): TGTGCCAGTAGTTCGACACCGGGGACTAATGAAAAACTGTTTTTT. Combining the CDR3 with reference TRBV19 and TRBJ1-4 gives the whole variable domain DGGITQSPKYLFRKEGQNVTLSCEQNLNHDAMYWYRQDPGQGLRLIYYSQIVNDFQKGDIAEGYSVSREKKESFPLTVTSAQKNPTAFYLCASSSTPGTNEKLFFGSGTQLSVL.

This clone was observed a few times. The rearrangement uses TRBV4-1 and TRBJ1-2, with 11 bases lining up with TRBD1. Germline lookup yields CDR1 MGHRA and CDR2 YSYEKL. V shed 2 bases and J 2 bases; nucleotides not matched to a gene: 4. The CDR3 extends over 16 amino acids. The CDR3: CASSQPGTGGNYGYTF. The CDR3 bases are TGCGCCAGCAGCCAACCCGGGACAGGGGGGAACTATGGCTACACCTTC.

The chain is built from TRBV6-4 and TRBJ1-2; D gene ambiguous. Trimming cost V 8 bases and J 7 bases, with 20 bases left between them. Per germline, CDR1 MRHNA and CDR2 SNTAGT. The CDR3 sequence is 14 residues long. The CDR3 DNA follows: TGTGCCAGCTCCCCCCGGTCGGTTGATTCTGGCTACACCTTC. Amino acids: CASSPRSVDSGYTF.

The chain employs TRBV5-6 and TRBJ2-1; no clear D. The CDR3 totals 16 residues. Trimming pared 5 bases from V and 0 bases from J, leaving 15 bases between. The germline CDR1 and CDR2 sequences are SGHDT and YYEEEE. The CDR3 coding sequence is TGTGCCAGCAGTCACCGCTTCCCTAGCTCCTACAATGAGCAGTTCTTC. Amino acid sequence: CASSHRFPSSYNEQFF.

This clone was observed a few times. The V gene is TRBV27, the J gene TRBJ2-1; D possibly corresponds to TRBD1 (5 bases). V was cut by 4 bases and J by 0 bases, with 10 bases left in between. The CDR3 sequence is 15 residues long. Looked up from germline, CDR1 is MNHEY and CDR2 is SMNVEV (reference sequence). CDR3 residues: CASSSRQSSYNEQFF. The CDR3 DNA sequence: TGTGCCAGCAGTTCAAGACAGAGCTCCTACAATGAGCAGTTCTTC.

The gene calls are TRBV9 and TRBJ2-3; D is unresolved. Germline V gives CDR1 SGDLS, CDR2 YYNGEE. The CDR3 sequence is 12 residues long. V was shortened by 0 bases and J by 5 bases, with 4 bases between the two germline ends. CDR3: CASSVAGDTQYF. DNA for the CDR3: TGTGCCAGCAGCGTAGCGGGAGATACGCAGTATTTT.

This clone showed up just a few times. The genes are TRBV29-1 and TRBJ1-1; D call uncertain. Germline-derived CDR1 and CDR2 are SQVTM and ANQGSEA. Trimming left V 3 bases short and J 4 bases short, with 12 bases between. The CDR3 is 13 amino acids. The chain's CDR3 is CSVDLTGSTEAFF. In DNA, the CDR3 is TGCAGCGTTGACTTGACGGGAAGCACTGAAGCTTTCTTT.